Presented here are 9 T cell receptor beta chains from one specimen sequenced in a study of T cell responses to AZD1222 COVID-19 vaccine. Some clones are missing from TCRdb's copy, which holds only in-frame ones; the method was immunoSEQ multiplex PCR. The sample consists of about 120,000 clones, about 90% of them appearing once. The sample was peripheral blood, taken on day 0 of AZD1222 vaccination. The source is an adult in good health.

The chain has TRBV6-5 and TRBJ2-1, with TRBD2 matching over 9 bases. J lost 0 bases, V lost 7 bases, and 4 bases had no gene match. The CDR3 totals 15 residues. The germline V gene has CDR1 MNHEY and CDR2 SVGAGI. The CDR3 DNA sequence: TGTGCCAGCACGATAGCGGGAGCCTCCTACAATGAGCAGTTCTTC. It translates to CASTIAGASYNEQFF.

The genes are TRBV2 and TRBJ1-3; 7 positions match TRBD1. V shed 10 bases, J shed 4 bases, and the junction held 10 bases outside the gene matches. CDR1 is SNHLY, CDR2 FYNNEI, per germline. CDR3 size: 14 residues. The CDR3 DNA sequence: TGTGCCACCTTGACCGGGACAGCGGGAAACACCATATATTTT. Its protein is CATLTGTAGNTIYF.

The chain recombines TRBV2 with TRBJ1-6; tentatively, D is TRBD1 (5 bases). V lost 3 bases to trimming and J lost 0 bases, with 6 bases between them. CDR3 length: 15 amino acids. From germline, CDR1 is SNHLY and CDR2 FYNNEI. CDR3 nucleotide sequence: TGTGCCAGCAGTGACGACAGCTCCTATAATTCACCCCTCCACTTT. Translation gives CASSDDSSYNSPLHF.

The gene calls are TRBV19 and TRBJ2-1; D gene uncertain. The CDR3 sequence is 15 residues long. The V end was cut by 3 bases, the J end by 3 bases, with 12 bases between. Germline V CDR1 and CDR2: LNHDA, SQIVND (reference sequence). CDR3 in amino acids: CASSIQAWIYNEQFF. The CDR3 coding sequence is TGTGCCAGTAGTATTCAGGCATGGATCTACAATGAGCAGTTCTTC.

This clone came up once. The V gene is TRBV30, the J gene TRBJ1-1; the D gene is possibly TRBD1 (5 bases). CDR1 and CDR2 from the germline V gene are GTSNPN and SVGIG (reference sequence). This CDR3 region has 15 residues. V lost 2 bases and J lost 7, with 20 bases in between. The CDR3 sequence: CAWSKAGQYSGEAFF. In DNA, the CDR3 is TGTGCCTGGAGTAAGGCAGGGCAGTATTCGGGTGAAGCTTTCTTT.

This chain uses TRBV19 with TRBJ1-1, with D hard to call. Germline loops: CDR1 LNHDA, CDR2 SQIVND (reference sequence). CDR3 length: 13 residues. V gave up 3 bases and J gave up 1 base, with 6 bases separating them. CDR3 DNA sequence: TGTGCCAGTAGTATTTTCAGGAACACTGAAGCTTTCTTT. Amino acid sequence: CASSIFRNTEAFF.

The chain joins TRBV19 to TRBJ2-1; 8 bases match TRBD1. The germline V gene has CDR1 LNHDA and CDR2 SQIVND (reference sequence). V shed 5 bases and J 5 bases; nucleotides not matched to a gene: 8. The CDR3 sequence is 15 residues long. CDR3 residues: CASSYSGGWDNEQFF. CDR3 in DNA: TGTGCCAGTAGTTACTCAGGGGGCTGGGACAATGAGCAGTTCTTC. The whole variable domain, filled in from reference TRBV19 and TRBJ2-1, reads DGGITQSPKYLFRKEGQNVTLSCEQNLNHDAMYWYRQDPGQGLRLIYYSQIVNDFQKGDIAEGYSVSREKKESFPLTVTSAQKNPTAFYLCASSYSGGWDNEQFFGPGTRLTVL.

This clone showed up just once. The chain couples TRBV3-1 (or the pseudogene TRBV3-2) to TRBJ2-3; the D is unclear. Germline V gives CDR1 LGHDT, CDR2 YNNKEL (reference sequence). This CDR3 region has 11 residues. Between the trimmed V and J ends, which lost 4 bases and 5 bases, there was a span of 4 bases. The CDR3 protein is CASSRGDTQYF. CDR3 in DNA: TGTGCCAGCAGCCGGGGAGATACGCAGTATTTT.

The rearrangement links TRBV7-2 to TRBJ2-1; D unclear. This CDR3 is 13 amino acids long. The V end was cut by 2 bases, the J end by 9 bases, with 11 bases between. Germline CDR1 is SGHTA and CDR2 is FQGNSA. CDR3 protein: CASSLNRKAEQFF. The DNA of the CDR3 is TGTGCCAGCAGCTTAAATAGAAAGGCTGAGCAGTTCTTC.